Below, 18 T cell receptor beta chains from the same sample are listed, as sequenced in a study of monozygotic twins with inflammatory bowel disease. After re-calling the 5' RACE reads, TCRdb lists one entry per CDR3 protein, DNA absent. Listed are approximately 330,000 distinct CDR3 sequences; under 2.5% falls within the top ten. Source material: blood. Receptor source: a human donor with ulcerative colitis or Crohn's disease, or a healthy co-twin of an affected twin (not recorded which).

The chain has TRBV15 and TRBJ1-4; lacking DNA, the TRBD1 call made by TCRdb goes unchecked. CDR3 length: 17 amino acids. Germline values: CDR1 LNHNV, CDR2 YYDKDF (reference sequence). CDR3 amino acids: CATSGGQGISTNEKLFF. The entire variable domain, with the rest obtained from reference TRBV15 and TRBJ1-4, is as follows: DAMVIQNPRYQVTQFGKPVTLSCSQTLNHNVMYWYQQKSSQAPKLLFHYYDKDFNNEADTPDNFQSRRPNTSFCFLDIRSPGLGDTAMYLCATSGGQGISTNEKLFFGSGTQLSVL.

The chain links TRBV7-2 to TRBJ1-6; TCRdb reports TRBD1, a call that lacks DNA to check it against. The V gene's germline CDR1 is SGHTA and CDR2 FQGNSA. The CDR3 spans 16 residues. The CDR3 region is CASSFSARTGNSPLHF.

The CDR3 is CASSLYPPASPYEQYF. The V call is TRBV7-8, the J call TRBJ2-7; the TCRdb call, TRBD1, lacks DNA for checking. CDR3 length: 16 amino acids. The V gene's germline CDR1 is SGHVS and CDR2 FQNEAQ. The variable domain in full, completed from reference TRBV7-8 and TRBJ2-7, reads GAGVSQSPRYKVAKRGQDVALRCDPISGHVSLFWYQQALGQGPEFLTYFQNEAQLDKSGLPSDRFFAERPEGSVSTLKIQRTQQEDSAVYLCASSLYPPASPYEQYFGPGTRLTVT.

CDR3 amino acids: CASSSSGQGDQPQHF. V and J are TRBV5-1 and TRBJ1-5; TCRdb's D call of TRBD1 is untestable without DNA. Germline V gene lookup returns CDR1 SGHRS and CDR2 YFSETQ. The CDR3 totals 15 residues. Variable domain in full (rest from reference TRBV5-1 and TRBJ1-5): KAGVTQTPRYLIKTRGQQVTLSCSPISGHRSVSWYQQTPGQGLQFLFEYFSETQRNKGNFPGRFSGRQFSNSRSEMNVSTLELGDSALYLCASSSSGQGDQPQHFGDGTRLSIL.

This chain connects TRBV12-3 or TRBV12-4 to TRBJ2-1; there is no DNA to check the TCRdb D call of TRBD1. The CDR3 extends over 13 amino acids. This CDR3 reads CASNLVGTGEAFF.

V is TRBV6-6 and J is TRBJ2-7; lacking DNA, the TRBD1 call made by TCRdb goes unchecked. The CDR3 runs to 14 residues. Germline values: CDR1 MNHNY, CDR2 SVGAGI (reference sequence). The CDR3 loop reads CASRPPGVTGEQYF.

The chain uses TRBV12-3 or TRBV12-4 and TRBJ2-2. This CDR3 contains 15 residues. The CDR3 is CASSLVDWDTGELFF.

The CDR3 loop reads CASAVGGELFF. V usage is TRBV2 and J usage is TRBJ2-2. The germline V gene encodes CDR1 SNHLY and CDR2 FYNNEI. The CDR3 is made up of 11 amino acids. Based on the CDR3 plus reference TRBV2 and TRBJ2-2, the full variable domain is EPEVTQTPSHQVTQMGQEVILRCVPISNHLYFYWYRQILGQKVEFLVSFYNNEISEKSEIFDDQFSVERPDGSNFTLKIRSTKLEDSAMYFCASAVGGELFFGEGSRLTVL.

The V gene is TRBV20-1, the J gene TRBJ2-1; the TCRdb call, TRBD1, lacks DNA for checking. This CDR3 spans 14 amino acids. Germline-derived CDR1 and CDR2 are DFQATT and SNEGSKA (reference sequence). The CDR3 reads CSAPVEVTVNEQFF.

The chain combines TRBV7-9 with TRBJ2-5. Germline assignment: CDR1 SEHNR and CDR2 FQNEAQ (reference sequence). The CDR3 has 17 amino acids. CDR3 in amino acids: CASSLFRRTDLKETQYF.

J is TRBJ2-5 and V is TRBV27; absent DNA, TCRdb's TRBD1 call cannot be checked. CDR3 length equals 14 residues. Germline V gene sequence: CDR1 MNHEY, CDR2 SMNVEV (reference sequence). CDR3 in amino acids: CASKPTGALETQYF.

CDR3 sequence reads: CASSLSQGRFSSYNEQFF. The chain combines TRBV27 with TRBJ2-1. Germline values: CDR1 MNHEY, CDR2 SMNVEV (reference sequence). This CDR3 is 18 amino acids long.

The V and J genes are TRBV16 and TRBJ2-7; checking the TCRdb D call of TRBD1 is not possible without DNA. The CDR3 totals 16 residues. The germline V gene encodes CDR1 KGHSY and CDR2 FQNENV. This CDR3 is CASSLGGGDMYYEQYF.

The J gene is TRBJ2-2, the V gene TRBV12-3 or TRBV12-4; TCRdb indicates TRBD1, and absent DNA this call remains unverified. CDR3 size: 15 residues. CDR3 region: CASSSTGVGGGELFF.

CDR3 region: CASSYWAGEGYTF. The gene calls are TRBV6-5 and TRBJ1-2; TCRdb gives TRBD1 as the D gene, but with no DNA this cannot be confirmed. CDR1 is MNHEY and CDR2 is SVGAGI in the germline V gene. The CDR3 has 13 amino acids.

The chain uses TRBV29-1 and TRBJ1-6. Per germline, CDR1 SQVTM and CDR2 ANQGSEA. This CDR3 is 13 amino acids long. This CDR3 reads CSAKQSVNSPLHF. The complete variable domain, with remaining parts taken from reference TRBV29-1 and TRBJ1-6, reads SAVISQKPSRDICQRGTSLTIQCQVDSQVTMMFWYRQQPGQSLTLIATANQGSEATYESGFVIDKFPISRPNLTFSTLTVSNMSPEDSSIYLCSAKQSVNSPLHFGNGTRLTVT.

The gene calls are TRBV19 and TRBJ2-1; TCRdb reports TRBD2, a call that lacks DNA to check it against. This CDR3 spans 16 amino acids. CDR1 is LNHDA, CDR2 SQIVND, per germline (reference sequence). CDR3 sequence reads: CASRSSSGKAHHEQFF.

V usage is TRBV10-3 and J usage is TRBJ1-2. The germline V gene encodes CDR1 ENHRY and CDR2 SYGVKD. The CDR3 extends over 14 amino acids. CDR3 sequence reads: CAISDDGSSYGYTF.